The clone carrying this T cell receptor beta chain came up many times. The antigen remains undetermined. TCRdb ran MiXCR on the reads and lists one entry per CDR3 protein. The sample shows 300,000 to 400,000 distinct CDR3 sequences, roughly 25% of them seen only once. This sample was taken from a study of T cell repertoires in cytomegalovirus infection. Overall study context: Both CMV infection and a matching HLA type were indicated by public TCR beta signatures.

The CDR3 totals 15 residues. V was clipped by 2 bases and J by 4 bases; unmatched bases: 7. CDR1 and CDR2 from the germline V gene are SGHTA and FQGNSA. The rearrangement joins TRBV7-2 to TRBJ2-7; 8 bases align to TRBD2. The input for sequencing was cultured PBMCs, taken from culture after CMV antigen stimulation. The source of this sequence is a human donor in good health (CMV status not recorded). Some clones in this sample may be carry-over from other donors' samples. The CDR3 region is CASSLSPGGAYEQYF. The CDR3 DNA follows: TGTGCCAGCAGCTTATCACCCGGGGGGGCTTACGAGCAGTACTTC.